This T cell receptor beta chain originates from a study of T cell repertoires in cytomegalovirus infection. In the study overall: CMV infection plus the matching HLA type was flagged by public TCR beta signatures.

Points on this clonotype: Its antigen is currently unknown.

With V trimmed by 2 bases and J by 2 bases, 5 bases remained unmatched. The CDR3 has 17 amino acids. In germline, CDR1 is MNHEY, CDR2 SVGEGT. TCRdb analysed the reads with MiXCR anew, one entry per CDR3 protein. The sample holds roughly 100,000 distinct CDR3 sequences, around 40% seen once. The source material was CD8+ T cells from cultured PBMCs, sampled from culture after CMV antigen stimulation. This sequence originates from a human donor in good health (CMV status not recorded). Some clones in this sample may be carry-over from other donors' samples. The V call is TRBV6-2 or TRBV6-3, the J call TRBJ2-1; the match to TRBD2 covers 11 bases. The CDR3: CASSYETSGVPYNEQFF. The CDR3 DNA reads as TGTGCCAGCAGTTACGAGACTAGCGGGGTACCCTACAATGAGCAGTTCTTC.